Listed here are 14 T cell receptor beta chains from one sample, sequenced in a study of breast tumors, draining lymph nodes, adjacent tissues. Samples came from axillary lymph nodes draining the breast cancer. TCRdb processed the multiplex PCR reads anew with MiXCR; each CDR3 protein has one entry. The sample records 100,000 to 150,000 distinct CDR3 sequences, around 20% being singletons. The sample taken for sequencing was axillary lymph node tissue. The receptors originated from a female donor with breast cancer. Some clones in this sample may be carry-over from other donors' samples.

In this sample, this clonotype turned up many times. The chain links TRBV20-1 to TRBJ2-6; D remains ambiguous. V lost 6 bases, J lost 2 bases, and 2 bases lay in between. CDR3 length equals 11 residues. Per germline, CDR1 DFQATT and CDR2 SNEGSKA (reference sequence). For the CDR3, the DNA is TGCAGTGCAGCTGGGGCCAACGTCCTGACTTTC. Residues: CSAAGANVLTF.

Ten or more counts support this clonotype. The rearrangement links TRBV15 to TRBJ2-7; TRBD1 is a possible D gene (6 bases). V lost 9 bases, J lost 3 bases, and 15 bases lay in between. The CDR3 contains 13 residues. Germline V gene sequence: CDR1 LNHNV, CDR2 YYDKDF (reference sequence). In DNA, the CDR3 is TGTGCCACAACGCAGGGGCACGGCTACGAGCAGTACTTC. This gives the protein CATTQGHGYEQYF.

There are many counts of this clonotype. V gene TRBV6-1 combines with J gene TRBJ2-7; maybe TRBD1 (5 bases). CDR3 length equals 13 residues. Germline CDR1 is MNHNS and CDR2 is SASEGT. V lost 6 bases and J lost 6, with 15 bases in between. The CDR3 sequence: CASRRLLGREQYF. As DNA, the CDR3 is TGTGCCAGCAGACGGTTATTGGGGCGCGAGCAGTACTTC.

This clonotype has a handful of counts. The CDR3 sequence is CASSSRGEIPYEQYF. The DNA of the CDR3 is TGTGCCAGTAGTTCCAGGGGGGAGATTCCCTACGAGCAGTACTTC. The gene calls are TRBV19 and TRBJ2-7, with a possible D match to TRBD1 (7 bases). The CDR3 runs 15 residues. Trimming cost V 5 bases and J 2 bases, with 16 bases left between them. Germline CDR1 reads LNHDA; CDR2 reads SQIVND (reference sequence).

This clonotype was detected many times. The chain couples TRBV6-6 to TRBJ2-1; no definite D call. The CDR3 covers 11 residues. Germline values: CDR1 MNHNY, CDR2 SVGAGI (reference sequence). V was pared by 6 bases and J by 5 bases, with 5 bases between. The CDR3 region has the DNA TGTGCCAGCAGACTCGACAATGAGCAGTTCTTC. As protein: CASRLDNEQFF.

The sample holds many counts of this clonotype. V is TRBV27 and J is TRBJ2-1, with TRBD1 matching 7 bases. V was clipped by 10 bases and J by 0 bases; unmatched bases: 6. This CDR3 has 14 amino acids. Germline CDR1 reads MNHEY; CDR2 reads SMNVEV (reference sequence). CDR3 region: CATRRDSSYNEQFF. CDR3 DNA: TGTGCCACCCGAAGGGACAGCTCCTACAATGAGCAGTTCTTC.

This clonotype was detected many times. The rearrangement uses TRBV20-1 and TRBJ1-3, with no clear D. The germline V and J ends were trimmed by 0 bases and 5 bases, with 8 bases remaining between them. CDR3 size: 13 residues. Germline loops: CDR1 DFQATT, CDR2 SNEGSKA (reference sequence). The CDR3 is CSAREAGRNTIYF. CDR3 sequence (DNA): TGCAGTGCTAGAGAGGCGGGAAGAAACACCATATATTTT.

To note about this clonotype: This may be a read error: a much more frequent sequence differs by one nucleotide. The rearrangement links TRBV6-1 to TRBJ2-7; D perhaps matches TRBD1 (6 bases). The V gene's germline CDR1 is MNHNS and CDR2 SASEGT. Trimming left V 6 bases short and J 2 bases short, with 20 bases between. CDR3 length: 16 residues. The CDR3 coding sequence is TGTGCCAGCAGCCGGGTGGCAGGGGCGGGCGCCTACGAGCAGTACTTC. It translates to CASSRVAGAGAYEQYF.

There are many counts of this clonotype. This rearrangement joins TRBV4-1 to TRBJ2-3, with 10 bases aligning to TRBD2. V trimming: 1 base; J trimming: 3 bases; junction bases outside the gene matches: 7. The CDR3 spans 17 residues. From germline, CDR1 is MGHRA and CDR2 YSYEKL. The CDR3 DNA reads as TGCGCCAGCAGCCAAGGCTGGCTAGCGGGAGAGACAGATACGCAGTATTTT. Protein: CASSQGWLAGETDTQYF.

This clonotype showed up just a few times. One end of the junction fails to match germline, which may point to a read error. This chain uses TRBV2 with TRBJ2-5, with 10 bases matching TRBD1. Germline V gives CDR1 SNHLY, CDR2 FYNNEI. This CDR3 comprises 14 residues. CDR3 coding DNA: TGTGCCAGCAGCCGGGACAGGGGCCAAGGGACCCAGTACTTC. Encoded protein: CASSRDRGQGTQYF.

This clonotype appeared a few times. The genes are TRBV18 and TRBJ2-3; TRBD2 matches 7 bases. Germline values: CDR1 KGHSH, CDR2 LQKENI. V shed 4 bases, J shed 5 bases, and the junction held 9 bases outside the gene matches. The CDR3 contains 15 residues. CDR3 sequence reads: CASSQAAGDQDTQYF. CDR3 bases: TGTGCCAGCTCACAGGCGGCGGGAGATCAAGATACGCAGTATTTT.

Regarding this clonotype: This may be a read error: a much more frequent sequence differs by one nucleotide. The chain is built from TRBV19 and TRBJ2-7, with 8 bases matching TRBD2. This CDR3 is 15 amino acids long. CDR1 is LNHDA, CDR2 SQIVND, per germline (reference sequence). Losses at the gene ends were 6 bases for V and 1 base for J; bases not matched to a gene: 8. The CDR3: CASRSREGSSYEQYF. The CDR3 DNA follows: TGTGCCAGTAGATCCCGGGAGGGCTCTTCCTACGAGCAGTACTTC.

A remark on this clonotype: The conserved closing phenylalanine or tryptophan is absent in this CDR3, likely reflecting a read error. CDR3 nucleotides: TGTGCCTGGAGTGTAGGGAATGAGCAGTTCTCC. This translates into CAWSVGNEQFS. The chain is built from TRBV30 and TRBJ2-1, with D hard to call. In germline, CDR1 is GTSNPN, CDR2 SVGIG (reference sequence). This CDR3 has 11 amino acids. The V end lost 0 bases, the J end lost 7 bases, and 4 bases lay between the germline ends.

This clonotype has ten or more counts. The chain uses TRBV19 and TRBJ1-6; no clear D. Germline values: CDR1 LNHDA, CDR2 SQIVND (reference sequence). V dropped 5 bases and J dropped 10 bases, with 9 bases sitting between them. CDR3 length: 12 amino acids. Here the CDR3 reads CASSWAVSPLHF. In DNA, the CDR3 is TGTGCCAGTAGTTGGGCGGTCTCACCCCTCCACTTT.